This is a list of T cell receptor beta chains from one sample in a study of identical twins. One entry per CDR3 protein, called by TCRdb with MiXCR from the 5' RACE reads. The sample contains 1.5 million to 2 million distinct CDR3 sequences, roughly a third of which appear only once. The sample comprised cord blood. Receptors originate from a newborn girl in good health. CDR3s include the opening cysteine and the closing phenylalanine or tryptophan.

J | V | CDR3
TRBJ2-3 | TRBV24-1 | CATSDRRLAGAGGDTQYF
TRBJ2-1 | TRBV7-9 | CAAGSGRNEQFF
TRBJ2-3 | TRBV2 | CTSSLGLAGTDTQYF
TRBJ2-3 | TRBV7-9 | CASSFLRGRRSTDTQYF
TRBJ2-5 | TRBV7-2 | CASSLQTSLNYNEQYF
TRBJ1-2 | TRBV5-4 | CASSFKGQGANYGYTF
TRBJ2-7 | TRBV12-3/TRBV12-4 | CASSLTPEGSYEQYF
TRBJ1-1 | TRBV5-1 | CASSLNGQTNTEAFF
TRBJ1-4 | TRBV21-1 | CASRGNRASREKLFF
TRBJ2-5 | TRBV4-1 | CASSQGTSSQETQYF
TRBJ2-1 | TRBV28 | CASRGSGLGDEQFF
TRBJ2-2 | TRBV28 | CASSLGLASGATGELFF
TRBJ2-4 | TRBV20-1 | CSARIAKNIQYF
TRBJ2-7 | TRBV7-2 | CASSSLKPPVEQYF
TRBJ2-3 | TRBV2 | CASTPSRISTDTQYF
TRBJ2-3 | TRBV9 | CASSVAGGPADTQYF
TRBJ2-7 | TRBV29-1 | CSAQGTGIGEQYF
TRBJ2-1 | TRBV11-2 | CASSSYLGATYNEQFF
TRBJ1-4 | TRBV27 | CASSPRIGDYEKLFF
TRBJ2-3 | TRBV4-2 | CASSQDVAGDTQYF
TRBJ2-1 | TRBV25-1 | CASRAPNYNEQFF
TRBJ2-5 | TRBV20-1 | CSARELYFQETQYF
TRBJ1-4 | TRBV20-1 | CSAVGTTNEKLFF
TRBJ1-3 | TRBV6-1 | CASSSRTETTIYF
TRBJ2-1 | TRBV7-2 | CASSIGTEPYNEQFF
TRBJ1-5 | TRBV6-1 | CASRQQLTGWGVGNQPQHF
TRBJ1-5 | TRBV20-1 | CSAREGGVSNQPQHF
TRBJ2-3 | TRBV7-2 | CASSPDLRGRITDTQYF
TRBJ2-7 | TRBV20-1 | CSARVSDGSYEQYF
TRBJ2-6 | TRBV5-1 | CASSSDFSGANVLTF
TRBJ1-2 | TRBV4-2 | CASSQGTRANYGYTF
. | TRBV4-2 | CASSQGTSGRLSPYNEQYF
TRBJ2-7 | TRBV7-2 | CASSLVGGRVHEQYF
TRBJ1-1 | TRBV12-3/TRBV12-4 | CASSFRGWAGVNTEAFF
. | TRBV27 | CASPRGTVLSGVYEQYF
TRBJ1-1 | TRBV11-2 | CASRPRSVNTEAFF
TRBJ2-5 | TRBV24-1 | CATSHRGQETQYF
TRBJ1-5 | TRBV12-3/TRBV12-4 | CASSLFFLRPATPNQPQHF
TRBJ2-3 | TRBV11-2 | CASSLTPISDTQYF
TRBJ2-1 | TRBV6-5 | CASSYPGNNEQFF
TRBJ1-1 | TRBV12-3/TRBV12-4 | CASNAWRLNTEAFF
TRBJ1-2 | TRBV2 | CASSEMVGTDGYTF